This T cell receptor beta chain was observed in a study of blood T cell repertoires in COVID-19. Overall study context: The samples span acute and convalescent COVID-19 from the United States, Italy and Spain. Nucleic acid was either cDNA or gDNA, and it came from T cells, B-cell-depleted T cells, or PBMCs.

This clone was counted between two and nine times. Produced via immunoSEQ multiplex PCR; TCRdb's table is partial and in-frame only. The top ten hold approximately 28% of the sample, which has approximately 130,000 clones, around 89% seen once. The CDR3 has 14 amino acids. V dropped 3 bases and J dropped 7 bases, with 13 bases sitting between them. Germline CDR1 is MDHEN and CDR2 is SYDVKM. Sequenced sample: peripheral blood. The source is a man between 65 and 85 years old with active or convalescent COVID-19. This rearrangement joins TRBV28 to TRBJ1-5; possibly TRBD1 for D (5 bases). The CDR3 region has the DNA TGTGCCAGCAGTTTGGAGGGGATAAGACAGCCCCAGCATTTT. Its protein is CASSLEGIRQPQHF.